This is a list of T cell receptor beta chains from one sample in a study of blood T cell repertoires in COVID-19. Profiling relied on immunoSEQ multiplex PCR, and the TCRdb table lists in-frame clones only, not all of them. This table has roughly 170,000 clones, almost 80% appearing once. Specimen: PBMCs or T cells enriched from blood (not recorded which). These receptors all come from a woman between 45 and 60 years old who had recovered from COVID-19. Both conserved end residues are part of each CDR3. The D gene is left open where the match is weak. Rows give clone size only sometimes, using once, few, many, or a class for an expanded clone.

TGTGCCAGCAGCTTAGGCCCTGGGAGTGGGTATGGCTACACCTTC CASSLGPGSGYGYTF TRBV7-2 once TRBJ1-2 .
TGTGCCAGCAGCCCAGAGGGGGAGGGTTCACCCCTCCACTTT CASSPEGEGSPLHF TRBV14 . TRBJ1-6 .
TGCGCCAGCAGCCAAGATCGGGCGGGATTGGGAGATACGCAGTATTTT CASSQDRAGLGDTQYF TRBV4-1 few TRBJ2-3 .
TGTGCCAGCAGCCCGAACCGGGACAGGGGAACCGGCTACACCTTC CASSPNRDRGTGYTF TRBV2 . TRBJ1-2 TRBD1
TGTGCCAGCAGCTCCCGGGGAGATACGCAGTATTTT CASSSRGDTQYF TRBV7-6 . TRBJ2-3 .
TGTGCCAGCAGCCAGGGAATGGTAGAGACCCAGTACTTC CASSQGMVETQYF TRBV6-5 . TRBJ2-5 .
TGTGCCAGCAGTTACGGGTCAGGCAGAGGGAAAAGAGAAGCTTTCTTT CASSYGSGRGKREAFF TRBV6-5 . TRBJ1-1 .
TGTGCCAGCAAGGGGGCAGATGAGCAGTTCTTC CASKGADEQFF TRBV27 once TRBJ2-1 TRBD1
TGTGCCAGCAGCTTGGCTGGAGGGGAATCTCGTGGCTACACCTTC CASSLAGGESRGYTF TRBV5-5 . TRBJ1-2 .
TGTGCCAGCAGCCGAGTCGGGACACCTGTTGAAAAACTGTTTTTT CASSRVGTPVEKLFF TRBV7-9 . TRBJ1-4 .
TGTGCCAGCAGACCAGGACAGGGGAGAATGAACACTGAAGCTTTCTTT CASRPGQGRMNTEAFF TRBV5-4 . TRBJ1-1 TRBD1
TGTGCCAGCAGCTTGGGGAACAGGCGGGAGATCGCCGAGCAGTACTTC CASSLGNRREIAEQYF TRBV5-4 . TRBJ2-7 TRBD2
TGTGCCAGCAGCTCGCGGACAGGGAATGAAAAACTGTTTTTT CASSSRTGNEKLFF TRBV7-6 . TRBJ1-4 TRBD1
TGTGCCAGCAGCGAGAGGCCCGCCTTGGAGACCCAGTACTTC CASSERPALETQYF TRBV9 few TRBJ2-5 .
TGCGCCAGCAGCCAAGAAGAGGGTATGGGTGAGCAGTTCTTC CASSQEEGMGEQFF TRBV4-1 . TRBJ2-1 .
TGCGCCAGCAGCCAAGTCGTAGGGTGGGGCCAAGATGAGCAGTTCTTC CASSQVVGWGQDEQFF TRBV4-1 . TRBJ2-1 .
TGTGCCAGCAGCTCCAGGGTGGAGACCCAGTACTTC CASSSRVETQYF TRBV7-6 many TRBJ2-5 .
TGTGCCAGCAGGCACCAGGGATTGAACACTGAAGCTTTCTTT CASRHQGLNTEAFF TRBV6-5 . TRBJ1-1 .
TGTGCCTGGAGTGTACTAACTGAAGCTTTCTTT CAWSVLTEAFF TRBV30 . TRBJ1-1 .
TGTGCCAGTAGTCGACAGAGCAATCAGCCCCAGCATTTT CASSRQSNQPQHF TRBV19 . TRBJ1-5 .
TGTGCCAGCAGCCAAGAGCGGGGCCTGGTGCCAGATACGCAGTATTTT CASSQERGLVPDTQYF TRBV3-1/TRBV3-2 . TRBJ2-3 .
TGTGCCAGCAGTTTAGAGACTAGCGGGAGGGAGACCCAGTACTTC CASSLETSGRETQYF TRBV28 . TRBJ2-5 TRBD2
TGTGCCAGCAGAGCAGTCACCGGAGGGGCCGGGGAGCTGTTTTTT CASRAVTGGAGELFF TRBV7-9 few TRBJ2-2 .
TGCAGCGTTGAAGGGACAGGGGGCGACGAGCAGTACTTC CSVEGTGGDEQYF TRBV29-1 . TRBJ2-7 TRBD1
TGTGCCAGCAGCCCACAGGCGGGAGGTAACCTTCTGAACACCGGGGAGCTGTTTTTT CASSPQAGGNLLNTGELFF TRBV9 . TRBJ2-2 TRBD2
TGTGCCAGTAGTATCATAAGGGGGGGCTCCTACAATGAGCAGTTCTTC CASSIIRGGSYNEQFF TRBV19 . TRBJ2-1 .
TGTGCCACCAGTGACTCGGACAGGGAGGACGGCTACACCTTC CATSDSDREDGYTF TRBV24-1 . TRBJ1-2 TRBD1
TGTGCCAGCAGTTGGAAACCGGGACAGGGATTGGTCAATGAGCAGTTCTTC CASSWKPGQGLVNEQFF TRBV28 . TRBJ2-1 TRBD1
TGTGCCTGGAGTGCTGGACAGTATGGCTACACCTTC CAWSAGQYGYTF TRBV30 once TRBJ1-2 .
TGTGCCAGCAGTTATCCGACTAGCGGGAGAAGCGAGCAGTACTTC CASSYPTSGRSEQYF TRBV6-5 . TRBJ2-7 TRBD2
TGTGCCAGCAGCTCTGCCTTCTATAGCAATCAGCCCCAGCATTTT CASSSAFYSNQPQHF TRBV7-9 many TRBJ1-5 .
TGTGCCAGCATGACAGGTGGTAAGAATTCACCCCTCCACTTT CASMTGGKNSPLHF TRBV28 . TRBJ1-6 .
TGTGCCAGCAGCGACGGGTTGGGAGACACCATATATTTT CASSDGLGDTIYF TRBV2 . TRBJ1-3 .
TGTGCCAGTAGTATAGCACTAGAAGGTGACGAGCAGTACTTC CASSIALEGDEQYF TRBV19 . TRBJ2-7 .
TGTGCCAGCAGCCTTAGGGGAGGCGGAACTTACAATGAGCAGTTCTTC CASSLRGGGTYNEQFF TRBV7-9 . TRBJ2-1 .
TGTGCCACCAGTGCTTTCGGGCTAGCGGTGGATGAGCAGTTCTTC CATSAFGLAVDEQFF TRBV24-1 . TRBJ2-1 TRBD2
TGTGCCAGCAGCTTAGGGACTTCGGCCGAGCAGTACTTC CASSLGTSAEQYF TRBV7-9 . TRBJ2-7 .
TGTGCCAGCAGCCTCGAGCGGGAGGGCCCTCGGAATGAGCAGTTCTTC CASSLEREGPRNEQFF TRBV14 . TRBJ2-1 TRBD2
TGTGCCAGCAGCGAGATCGCCAGACTTAGCACAGATACGCAGTATTTT CASSEIARLSTDTQYF TRBV7-8 . TRBJ2-3 .
TGTGCCAGCAGTTTATGGGAGGGCTACACCTTC CASSLWEGYTF TRBV28 . TRBJ1-2 .
TGTGCCAGCAGTGAATCCCAGGTCTATGGCTACACCTTC CASSESQVYGYTF TRBV25-1 . TRBJ1-2 .
TGTGCCAGCAGTCCCCAGGGTCTGGGGGAGCAGTACTTC CASSPQGLGEQYF TRBV27 . TRBJ2-7 .
TGTGCCAGCAGTTACTCGAGGGAGGGCGGGGAGCTGTTTTTT CASSYSREGGELFF TRBV6-5 . TRBJ2-2 TRBD2
TGTGCCAGCAGTTTCCTAGCGACCGGGCTGGGGCGAGAGCAGTTCTTC CASSFLATGLGREQFF TRBV27 . TRBJ2-1 .
TGTGCCAGCAGTTGGGACAGCCCCGCTGAAGCTTTCTTT CASSWDSPAEAFF TRBV27 . TRBJ1-1 TRBD1
TGTGCCAGTAGTATTTCTGGCGGGAGGACCCGGACAAATGAGCAGTTCTTC CASSISGGRTRTNEQFF TRBV19 . TRBJ2-1 TRBD2
TGTGCCAGCAGTTTTAGTGTGGGGGACAGGGCCACAGATACGCAGTATTTT CASSFSVGDRATDTQYF TRBV28 . TRBJ2-3 TRBD1
TGTGCCAGACACACCCTAGGAGGTTACAATGAGCAGTTCTTC CARHTLGGYNEQFF TRBV5-3 . TRBJ2-1 .
TGTGCCAGCAGCCCCGGACTAGCGGGAGGGCCCTCAGATACGCAGTATTTT CASSPGLAGGPSDTQYF TRBV5-8 . TRBJ2-3 TRBD2
TGTGCCAGCTTCCTTGGGGGACAGAACACCGGGGAGCTGTTTTTT CASFLGGQNTGELFF TRBV6-5 . TRBJ2-2 .
TGTGCCAGCAGGCCTACCGGGACAGGACTAGCGGGACCTCAGTTCTTC CASRPTGTGLAGPQFF TRBV11-2 . TRBJ2-1 TRBD2